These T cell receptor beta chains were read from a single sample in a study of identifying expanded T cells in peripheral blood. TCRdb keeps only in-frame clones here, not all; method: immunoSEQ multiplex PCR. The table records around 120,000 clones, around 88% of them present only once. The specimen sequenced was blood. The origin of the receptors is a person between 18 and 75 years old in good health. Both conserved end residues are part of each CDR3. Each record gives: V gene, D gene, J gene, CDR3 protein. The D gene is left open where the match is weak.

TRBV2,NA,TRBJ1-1,CASSELRTVNTEAFF
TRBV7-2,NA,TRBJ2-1,CASSLSAGNNEQFF
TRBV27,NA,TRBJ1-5,CATRGFGSNQPQHF
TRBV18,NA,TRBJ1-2,CASSPEGDYGYTF
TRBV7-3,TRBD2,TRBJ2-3,CASSATSGMDTQYF
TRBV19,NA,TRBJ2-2,CASSSWSTGELFF
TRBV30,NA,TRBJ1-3,CAWSPEGKPGNTIYF
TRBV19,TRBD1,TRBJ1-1,CASGKTGGNTEAFF
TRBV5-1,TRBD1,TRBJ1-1,CASSLSMTGGTEAFF
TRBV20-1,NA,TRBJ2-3,CSALVFDTQYF
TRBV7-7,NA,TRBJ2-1,CASSPGRYNEQFF
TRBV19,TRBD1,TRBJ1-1,CASSMSTGEFTEAFF
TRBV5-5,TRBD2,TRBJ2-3,CASTLGGSGRLTDTQYF
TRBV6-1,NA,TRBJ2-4,CASSSAPNIQYF
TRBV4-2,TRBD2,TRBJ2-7,CASSQVIAGGGYEQYF
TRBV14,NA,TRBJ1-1,CASSLIRTGREAFF
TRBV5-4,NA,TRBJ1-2,CASSSGQGYTF